The clone carrying this TCR beta chain was detected a few times. One entry per CDR3 protein, called by TCRdb with MiXCR from the 5' RACE reads. The sample holds roughly 87,000 distinct CDR3 sequences, roughly 18% seen once. This sample was taken from a study of T cells of healthy individuals. Germline V gives CDR1 MGHDK, CDR2 SYGVNS. The CDR3 loop spans 13 amino acids. Trimming stripped 0 bases from V and 5 bases from J, with 5 bases between. The chain carries TRBV25-1 and TRBJ2-1; D uncertain. The receptor was isolated from a human donor in good health. CDR3 bases: TGTGCCAGCAGTGAATATGCCGACAATGAGCAGTTCTTC. Protein product: CASSEYADNEQFF. The entire variable domain, with the rest obtained from reference TRBV25-1 and TRBJ2-1, is as follows: EADIYQTPRYLVIGTGKKITLECSQTMGHDKMYWYQQDPGMELHLIHYSYGVNSTEKGDLSSESTVSRIRTEHFPLTLESARPSHTSQYLCASSEYADNEQFFGPGTRLTVL.